Sequencing of this TCR beta chain was carried out in a study of blood T cell repertoires in COVID-19 (dated by TCRdb to the early 2020s). Looking at the study overall: Samples from collaborators originated in the United States, Italy and Spain and spanned both the acute and convalescent phases of COVID-19. The prospective study material was composed of cDNA or gDNA derived from T cells, B-cell-depleted T cells, or PBMCs. Subjects who had been exposed to COVID-19, were actively infected with it, or had recovered from it provided the deeply sampled blood TCRbeta repertoires that made up the dataset. The repertoires were released in a freely available public database intended as a resource for research on the immune response to SARS-CoV-2. The samples were drawn from the first 160 participants of the ongoing ImmuneRACE study and from 1,200 or so subjects provided by 6 global collaborators. The sample metadata nearly always contained a de-identified subject ID, COVID-19 status, age in years and sex. HLA class I and class II types, where available, came from metadata supplied by the sample provider rather than from assay-based typing.

Of note for this clone: What this receptor recognizes is not known. No per-base quality is available; no much larger clone lies one base away.

Collaborating institutions collected whole blood in K2EDTA tubes following their own protocols. For TCRbeta analysis, collaborator samples were shipped as frozen whole blood, as isolated PBMCs, or as DNA extracted from either sample type. TCRbeta CDR3 regions were amplified from genomic DNA using the immunoSEQ Assay, a bias-controlled multiplex PCR. The original methods were these. Nucleated cell counts per sample were estimated from amplification of reference gene primers within the assay. Sequence reads were collapsed and filtered to measure the absolute abundance of every unique TCRbeta CDR3 rearrangement. Productive Simpson clonality was computed per sample as the square root of Simpson's diversity index over productive rearrangements. The table was pulled from immuneACCESS by TCRdb, which kept in-frame rearrangements only. Such tables lose some clones; where checked, under half of the loss comes from unresolved V genes, and the rest has no known cause. From that table come the V and J calls and clone size; the DNA was used to work out D and trimming. The sample includes fewer than 200,000 clones, with 80% observed a single time. The top ten clones comprise about 7.2% of the sample.

Unmatched junction bases come to 6, with V trimmed by 2 bases and J by 3 bases. Including cysteine and phenylalanine, the CDR3 has 16 amino acids. The read is trimmed to its CDR3 DNA, 48 bases read in frame from base 1. The germline V gene specifies MNHEY as CDR1 and SVGEGT as CDR2. Paper-wide results and their limitations: The quantity of clinical and demographic metadata differed by source and by participant and was supplied without curation.

The TCR sequence derives from a man in his sixties with acute or convalescent COVID-19. Input material: peripheral blood. The sequence is built from TRBV6-2 or TRBV6-3 and TRBJ1-2; the junction holds 10 bases that match TRBD1. The CDR3 amino acid sequence is: CASSYVRDRGYYGYTF. The DNA sequence is given as TGTGCCAGCAGTTACGTTCGGGACAGGGGCTACTATGGCTACACCTTC.